This T cell receptor (beta chain) was identified during a study of T cell repertoires in ileal Crohn's disease. Study summary: Patients had a median approximately 7.2-year disease duration, and less than 40% were active smokers. The M6 sample came from neoterminal ileum during colonoscopy after surgery. Findings of the study overall: Postoperative endoscopy occurred within one year, median around 6.5 months.

This clone is a singleton in its sample. What it binds is unknown. The time point here: neoterminal ileum biopsy at postoperative endoscopy, about 6 months after surgery. Per germline, CDR1 MGHRA and CDR2 YSYEKL. This CDR3 is 15 amino acids long. Trimming removed 4 bases from V and 0 bases from J, with 10 bases in between. Using immunoSEQ multiplex PCR, the repertoire was profiled, and TCRdb retains in-frame clones only, with some absent. The sample holds 10,000 or so clones, less than 80% seen once. Sequenced: ileal tissue. The chain recombines TRBV4-1 with TRBJ1-3, with unresolved D. The clonotype was recovered from an adult with Crohn's disease. CDR3 sequence reads: CASSLHVSSGNTIYF. Here the CDR3 DNA reads TGCGCCAGCAGCCTACATGTCAGCTCTGGAAACACCATATATTTT.